This is a list of T cell receptor beta chains from one sample in a study of T-cell memory formation after mild COVID-19. A single record per CDR3 protein comes from TCRdb applying MiXCR to the 5' RACE reads. The data show approximately 180,000 distinct CDR3 sequences, under 20% seen once. Sample: PBMCs or a T cell subset sorted from them (not recorded which). These TCRs come from an adult woman who had mild COVID-19 (a few samples of this study predate the infection). Cell type and time point are not known. The CDR3 runs from the conserved cysteine through the conserved F or W. D genes are given only for firm matches. The size field is filled for only some rows; it gives once, few, many or a size class.

j_call clone_size d_call v_call cdr3_nt cdr3_aa
TRBJ1-1 . . TRBV4-2 TGTGCCAGCAGCATAAATAGGGCGAACCCTGAAGCTTTCTTT CASSINRANPEAFF
TRBJ2-1 medium-sized . TRBV7-2 TGTGCCAGCAGCTTAGGCGGGTTTTACAATGAGCAGTTCTTC CASSLGGFYNEQFF
TRBJ1-2 . . TRBV15 TGTGCCACCAGCAGACTGACACCGGGCTATGGCTACACCTTC CATSRLTPGYGYTF
TRBJ2-5 many . TRBV9 TGTGCCAGCAGCGTAGGTGGGCTTGATAACCAAGAGACCCAGTACTTC CASSVGGLDNQETQYF
TRBJ2-7 . TRBD2 TRBV18 TGTGCCAGCTCCCCACCGACGGGAGGGACCTACGAGCAGTACTTC CASSPPTGGTYEQYF
TRBJ1-2 few TRBD1 TRBV6-5 TGTGCCAGCAGATCGGGACAGCTTAACTATGGCTACACCTTC CASRSGQLNYGYTF
TRBJ2-3 many . TRBV5-1 TGCGCCAGCAAGGGGGGATCGGCAACAGATACGCAGTATTTT CASKGGSATDTQYF
TRBJ1-4 . . TRBV6-5 TGTGCCAGCAGTTACTCCGGCAGGGATGAAAAACTGTTTTTT CASSYSGRDEKLFF
TRBJ2-2 medium-sized TRBD1 TRBV2 TGTGCCAGCAGGCGACAGGGCGGCGGGGAGCTGTTTTTT CASRRQGGGELFF
TRBJ1-2 once . TRBV6-5 TGTGCCACAGGGGCTTTGAAGGGCCTCTATGGCTACACCTTC CATGALKGLYGYTF
TRBJ2-7 once TRBD1 TRBV30 TGTGCCTGGAGTGGCCAGACAGGGGGCAAGTACTTC CAWSGQTGGKYF
TRBJ1-1 . . TRBV12-3/TRBV12-4 TGTGCCAGCAGAATTACGGGGCTGAACACTGAAGCTTTCTTT CASRITGLNTEAFF
TRBJ2-1 . TRBD2 TRBV7-9 TGTGCCAGCAGCTTAGGGGCTAGCGGGAGTAGGAATGAGCAGTTCTTC CASSLGASGSRNEQFF
TRBJ2-5 . . TRBV11-1 TGTGCCAGCGAACGGCAAGAGACCCAGTACTTC CASERQETQYF
TRBJ2-2 few TRBD2 TRBV12-3/TRBV12-4 TGTGCCAGCAGTCGGACTAGCGGGAGTTACGCCGGGGAGCTGTTTTTT CASSRTSGSYAGELFF
TRBJ2-3 . TRBD1 TRBV5-1 TGCGCCAGCAGCTTGGGACCGGACAGGGGCACAGATACGCAGTATTTT CASSLGPDRGTDTQYF
TRBJ2-6 . . TRBV20-1 TGCAGTGCTAATCAAAAGGGCACTGGGGCCAACGTCCTGACTTTC CSANQKGTGANVLTF
TRBJ2-3 few TRBD2 TRBV19 TGTGCCAGTAGTATTCGGCGGGAGGGTACAGATACGCAGTATTTT CASSIRREGTDTQYF
TRBJ1-2 . . TRBV15 TGTGCCACCAGCAGAGATCAGGGGTCGGCCTATGGCTACACCTTC CATSRDQGSAYGYTF
TRBJ2-2 . TRBD2 TRBV9 TGTGCCAGCAGCGTAGTTGGTAGCGGGGGAATCACCGGGGAGCTGTTTTTT CASSVVGSGGITGELFF
TRBJ1-2 . . TRBV2 TGTGCCAGCAGTATTTCTTCCTATGGCTACACCTTC CASSISSYGYTF
TRBJ2-5 . TRBD2 TRBV5-5 TGTGCCAGCACCTTGGGGCGGGGGGGCCCAGAGACCCAGTACTTC CASTLGRGGPETQYF
TRBJ2-2 few . TRBV12-3/TRBV12-4 TGTGCCAGCCCCCTCCCGAACACCGGGGAGCTGTTTTTT CASPLPNTGELFF
TRBJ2-7 . . TRBV7-2 TGTGCCAGCAGCCCAAGATTGGACAGCCTCTACGAGCAGTACTTC CASSPRLDSLYEQYF
TRBJ1-1 . . TRBV6-5 TGTGCCAGCAGTCTGAGGGGGTACACTGAAGCTTTCTTT CASSLRGYTEAFF
TRBJ2-1 few TRBD2 TRBV10-3 TGTGCCATCAGTGAGTCGATAGCGGGTCCGCGCAAATTCTTC CAISESIAGPRKFF
TRBJ2-1 many . TRBV5-1 TGCGCCAGCAGCTTGGTGGCGGGACAGAACTATGAGCAGTTCTTC CASSLVAGQNYEQFF